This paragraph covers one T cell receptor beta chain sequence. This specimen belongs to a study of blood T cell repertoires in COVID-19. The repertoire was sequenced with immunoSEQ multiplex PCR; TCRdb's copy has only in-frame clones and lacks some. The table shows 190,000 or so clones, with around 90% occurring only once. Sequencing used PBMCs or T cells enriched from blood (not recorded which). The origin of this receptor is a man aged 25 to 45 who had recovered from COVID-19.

CDR3 DNA: TGTGCCAGCAGCTTAGAAGGAGCGGGAGAGCTGGAGACCCAGTACTTC. Residues: CASSLEGAGELETQYF. This rearrangement joins TRBV7-2 to TRBJ2-5; TRBD2 matches 8 bases. This CDR3 is 16 amino acids long. Germline values: CDR1 SGHTA, CDR2 FQGNSA. V dropped 1 base and J dropped 5; count of bases not matched to a gene: 9.